Below, 9 T cell receptor beta chains from the same sample are listed, as sequenced in a study of shared clonotypes between healthy human individuals. Generated by immunoSEQ multiplex PCR, the TCRdb table keeps only in-frame clones and is missing some. This sample has 650,000 to 700,000 clones, with 90% found just once. Sequencing used memory CD8+ T cells from PBMCs. Subset of the sample: CD45RO+ cells pooled with CCR7-negative TemRA cells. These TCRs come from a man aged 18 to 30 in good health. Some clones in this sample may be carry-over from other donors' samples.

A single count supports this clone. This sequence joins TRBV5-4 and TRBJ2-4, with D perhaps TRBD1 (5 bases). Trimming took 3 bases from V and 1 from J, leaving 11 bases between them. The CDR3 totals 15 residues. Germline CDR1 SGHNT, CDR2 YYREEE (reference sequence). CDR3 sequence reads: CASSWGPVAKNIQYF. The CDR3 nucleotides are TGTGCCAGCAGCTGGGGCCCGGTGGCCAAAAACATTCAGTACTTC.

This clone was detected only once. The genes are TRBV4-2 and TRBJ2-7; D gene uncertain. This CDR3 region has 12 residues. The V gene lost 6 bases and the J gene lost 3 bases, with 9 bases spanning the gap. Germline V gene data show CDR1 as LGHNA and CDR2 as YNFKEQ. This CDR3 is CASSSLSYEQYF. CDR3 nucleotide sequence: TGTGCCAGCAGTTCGCTTAGCTACGAGCAGTACTTC.

The rearrangement uses TRBV7-3 and TRBJ2-3; tentative D call: TRBD1 (6 bases). Trimming pared 5 bases from V and 3 bases from J, leaving 12 bases between. The CDR3 totals 14 residues. Germline V gene lookup returns CDR1 SGHTA and CDR2 FQGTGA. The CDR3 sequence: CASSTTTGTDTQYF. CDR3 coding DNA: TGTGCCAGCAGCACCACAACAGGGACAGATACGCAGTATTTT.

The V and J genes are TRBV30 and TRBJ1-1, with TRBD1 matching 7 bases. The germline gives CDR1 GTSNPN, CDR2 SVGIG (reference sequence). V was clipped by 3 bases and J by 9 bases; unmatched bases: 10. The CDR3 is 13 amino acids. The CDR3 DNA follows: TGTGCCTGGAGGGGACAGCCCGAAGTGAAAGCTTTCTTT. Its translation is CAWRGQPEVKAFF. Using reference TRBV30 and TRBJ1-1 for the parts outside the CDR3, the full variable domain is SQTIHQWPATLVQPVGSPLSLECTVEGTSNPNLYWYRQAAGRGLQLLFYSVGIGQISSEVPQNLSASRPQDRQFILSSKKLLLSDSGFYLCAWRGQPEVKAFFGQGTRLTVV.

The chain recombines TRBV2 with TRBJ2-7; D gene unclear. Germline CDR1 is SNHLY and CDR2 is FYNNEI. There are 14 residues in the CDR3. V lost 3 bases and J lost 2, with 11 bases in between. CDR3 sequence: CASSEGRLTYEQYF. CDR3 nucleotide sequence: TGTGCCAGCAGTGAGGGCCGATTAACCTACGAGCAGTACTTC.

The rearrangement links TRBV29-1 to TRBJ2-7; no clear D. Trimming removed 7 bases at V and 3 bases at J, with 10 bases between. The CDR3 sequence is 11 residues long. Germline V gives CDR1 SQVTM, CDR2 ANQGSEA. CDR3 bases: TGCAGCGCCTCGAACCTCTACGAGCAGTACTTC. It specifies CSASNLYEQYF.

CDR3: CASAPRAPNQPQHF. For the CDR3, the DNA is TGTGCCAGTGCCCCCCGGGCCCCCAATCAGCCCCAGCATTTT. V is TRBV19 and J is TRBJ1-5; D is uncertain. Between the trimmed V and J ends, which lost 8 bases and 3 bases, there was a span of 14 bases. The CDR3 length is 14 residues. CDR1 LNHDA and CDR2 SQIVND come from the germline V gene (reference sequence). The whole variable domain, filled in from reference TRBV19 and TRBJ1-5, reads DGGITQSPKYLFRKEGQNVTLSCEQNLNHDAMYWYRQDPGQGLRLIYYSQIVNDFQKGDIAEGYSVSREKKESFPLTVTSAQKNPTAFYLCASAPRAPNQPQHFGDGTRLSIL.

As to this clone: Different DNA sequences within this sample yield the same CDR3. This rearrangement joins TRBV27 to TRBJ1-1; TRBD1 matches 9 bases. The CDR3 has 14 amino acids. Trimming cost V 5 bases and J 4 bases; bases outside gene matches: 5. Germline values: CDR1 MNHEY, CDR2 SMNVEV (reference sequence). CDR3 nucleotides: TGTGCCAGCAGTCCCGGGACAGGGTCCACTGAAGCTTTCTTT. It codes for CASSPGTGSTEAFF.

As for this clone: Other DNA sequences in the same sample also yield this CDR3. DNA of the CDR3: TGTGCCAGCAGCCCCGGGTCCTCCTACGAGCAGTACTTC. It is translated as CASSPGSSYEQYF. The rearrangement uses TRBV11-2 and TRBJ2-7; D is undetermined. Germline V gene sequence: CDR1 SGHAT, CDR2 FQNNGV. Deletions cut 5 bases from V and 0 bases from J, with 8 bases between. The CDR3 sequence is 13 residues long. Based on the CDR3 plus reference TRBV11-2 and TRBJ2-7, the full variable domain is EAGVAQSPRYKIIEKRQSVAFWCNPISGHATLYWYQQILGQGPKLLIQFQNNGVVDDSQLPKDRFSAERLKGVDSTLKIQPAKLEDSAVYLCASSPGSSYEQYFGPGTRLTVT.